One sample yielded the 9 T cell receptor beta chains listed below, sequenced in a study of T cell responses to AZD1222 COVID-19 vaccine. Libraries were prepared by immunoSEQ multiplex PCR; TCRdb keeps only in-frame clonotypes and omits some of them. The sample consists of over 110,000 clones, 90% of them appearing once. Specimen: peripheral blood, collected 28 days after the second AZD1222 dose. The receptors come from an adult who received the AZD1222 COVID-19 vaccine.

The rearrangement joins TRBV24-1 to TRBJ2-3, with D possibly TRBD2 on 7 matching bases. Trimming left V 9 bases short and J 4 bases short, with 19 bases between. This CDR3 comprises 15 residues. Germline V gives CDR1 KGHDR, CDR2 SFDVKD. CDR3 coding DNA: TGTGCCACCCACTCAGGCGGGGGCGGGCCAGATACGCAGTATTTT. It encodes CATHSGGGGPDTQYF.

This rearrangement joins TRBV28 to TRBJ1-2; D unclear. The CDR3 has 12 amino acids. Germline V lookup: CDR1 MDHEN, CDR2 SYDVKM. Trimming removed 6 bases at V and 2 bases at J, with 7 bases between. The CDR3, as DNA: TGTGCCAGCAGCCTTCTAAACTATGGCTACACCTTC. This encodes CASSLLNYGYTF.

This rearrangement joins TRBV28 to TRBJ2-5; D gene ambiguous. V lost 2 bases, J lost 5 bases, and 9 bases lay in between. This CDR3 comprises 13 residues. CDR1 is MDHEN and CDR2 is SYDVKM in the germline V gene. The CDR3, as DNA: TGTGCCAGCAGTTTAGCTTCTCGGGAGACCCAGTACTTC. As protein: CASSLASRETQYF. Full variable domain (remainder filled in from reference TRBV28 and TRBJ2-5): DVKVTQSSRYLVKRTGEKVFLECVQDMDHENMFWYRQDPGLGLRLIYFSYDVKMKEKGDIPEGYSVSREKKERFSLILESASTNQTSMYLCASSLASRETQYFGPGTRLLVL.

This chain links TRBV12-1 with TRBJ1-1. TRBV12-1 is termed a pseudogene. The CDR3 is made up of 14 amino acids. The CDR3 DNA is TGTGCCAGCAGCCCCCGAGTGGTTATCAGTGGGGCTTTCTTT. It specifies CASSPRVVISGAFF.

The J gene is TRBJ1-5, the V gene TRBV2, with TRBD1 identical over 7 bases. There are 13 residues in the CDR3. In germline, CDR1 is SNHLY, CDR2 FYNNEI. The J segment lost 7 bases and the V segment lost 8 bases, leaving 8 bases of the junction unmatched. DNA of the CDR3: TGTGCCAGCCACGGACAGGTGGGGCAGCCCCAGCATTTT. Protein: CASHGQVGQPQHF. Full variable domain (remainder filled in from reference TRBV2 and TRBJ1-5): EPEVTQTPSHQVTQMGQEVILRCVPISNHLYFYWYRQILGQKVEFLVSFYNNEISEKSEIFDDQFSVERPDGSNFTLKIRSTKLEDSAMYFCASHGQVGQPQHFGDGTRLSIL.

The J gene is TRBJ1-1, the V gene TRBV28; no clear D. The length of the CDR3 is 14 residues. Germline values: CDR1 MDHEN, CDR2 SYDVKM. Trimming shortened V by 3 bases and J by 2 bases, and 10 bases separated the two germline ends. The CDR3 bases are TGTGCCAGCAGTTTTTTAACACCTAACACTGAAGCTTTCTTT. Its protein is CASSFLTPNTEAFF.

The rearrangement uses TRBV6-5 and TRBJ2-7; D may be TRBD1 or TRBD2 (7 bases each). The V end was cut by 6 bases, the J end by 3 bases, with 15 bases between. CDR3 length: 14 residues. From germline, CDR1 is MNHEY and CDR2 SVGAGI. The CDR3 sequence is CASSQRDRYYEQYF. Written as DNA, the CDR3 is TGTGCCAGCAGCCAGCGGGACAGATACTACGAGCAGTACTTC.

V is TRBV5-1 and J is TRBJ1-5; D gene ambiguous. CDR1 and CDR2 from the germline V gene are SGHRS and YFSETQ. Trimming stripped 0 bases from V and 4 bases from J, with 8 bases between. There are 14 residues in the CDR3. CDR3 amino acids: CASSLGEFNQPQHF. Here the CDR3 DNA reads TGCGCCAGCAGCTTGGGAGAATTTAATCAGCCCCAGCATTTT. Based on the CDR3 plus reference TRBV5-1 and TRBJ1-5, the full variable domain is KAGVTQTPRYLIKTRGQQVTLSCSPISGHRSVSWYQQTPGQGLQFLFEYFSETQRNKGNFPGRFSGRQFSNSRSEMNVSTLELGDSALYLCASSLGEFNQPQHFGDGTRLSIL.

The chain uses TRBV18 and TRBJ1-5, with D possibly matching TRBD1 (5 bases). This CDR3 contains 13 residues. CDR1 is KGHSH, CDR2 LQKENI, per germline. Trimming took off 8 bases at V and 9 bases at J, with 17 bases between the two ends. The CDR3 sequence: CASRGTARGPQHF. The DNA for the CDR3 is TGTGCCAGCCGAGGGACGGCGCGGGGGCCCCAGCATTTT.